Following are 28 T cell receptor beta chains from one sample sequenced in a study of T cell repertoires in urothelial bladder cancer. Repertoires were generated with immunoSEQ multiplex PCR, while TCRdb's copy carries only in-frame clones and drops some. There are some 2,300 clones in the sample; around two thirds occur only once, and 15% lies in the top ten. The sequencing sample was made of bladder tissue. All receptors come from a human donor with a benign inflammatory bladder lesion.

This chain links TRBV5-1 with TRBJ2-3; D is ambiguous. The CDR3 spans 14 residues. Germline V CDR1 and CDR2: SGHRS, YFSETQ. Trimming removed 0 bases at V and 2 bases at J, with 7 bases between. The CDR3 reads CASSLVRYTDTQYF. The CDR3 DNA follows: TGCGCCAGCAGCTTGGTTCGGTACACAGATACGCAGTATTTT. Full variable domain (remainder filled in from reference TRBV5-1 and TRBJ2-3): KAGVTQTPRYLIKTRGQQVTLSCSPISGHRSVSWYQQTPGQGLQFLFEYFSETQRNKGNFPGRFSGRQFSNSRSEMNVSTLELGDSALYLCASSLVRYTDTQYFGPGTRLTVL.

This clone is deemed large. The rearrangement uses TRBV19 and TRBJ1-3, with 10 bases identical to TRBD1. Germline V gene lookup returns CDR1 LNHDA and CDR2 SQIVND (reference sequence). J lost 3 bases, V lost 4 bases, and 3 bases had no gene match. The CDR3 consists of 15 residues. The CDR3 loop reads CASSTRTGGGNTIYF. CDR3 nucleotide sequence: TGTGCCAGTAGTACAAGGACAGGGGGTGGAAACACCATATATTTT.

This chain connects TRBV7-9 to TRBJ2-1; 14 nucleotides line up with TRBD2. The germline gives CDR1 SEHNR, CDR2 FQNEAQ (reference sequence). J lost 5 bases, V lost 4 bases, and 7 bases had no gene match. The CDR3 sequence is 17 residues long. CDR3 sequence: CASSSKTSGRADNEQFF. In DNA, the CDR3 is TGTGCCAGCAGCTCGAAGACTAGCGGGAGGGCCGACAATGAGCAGTTCTTC.

A few counts support this clone. The chain is built from TRBV30 and TRBJ1-1; D uncertain. The CDR3 extends over 12 amino acids. V shed 5 bases and J shed 0 bases, with 7 bases lying between them. Germline V lookup: CDR1 GTSNPN, CDR2 SVGIG (reference sequence). Here the CDR3 DNA reads TGTGCCTGGGGACGGCTGAACACTGAAGCTTTCTTT. This codes for CAWGRLNTEAFF.

The chain employs TRBV7-2 and TRBJ2-4; the D gene is possibly TRBD2 (6 bases). This CDR3 has 17 amino acids. The ends were cut back, 1 base at V and 0 bases at J, with 13 bases in the middle. CDR1 and CDR2 from the germline V gene are SGHTA and FQGNSA. CDR3 sequence: CASSLDGGGLAKNIQYF. The CDR3 DNA reads TGTGCCAGCAGCTTAGATGGGGGAGGACTAGCCAAAAACATTCAGTACTTC.

This clone was detected a few times. The chain's CDR3 is CASSVTGTNQPQHF. The DNA of the CDR3 is TGTGCCAGCAGTGTGACAGGGACCAATCAGCCCCAGCATTTT. The chain has TRBV2 and TRBJ1-5; TRBD1 matches at 7 bases. The CDR3 length is 14 residues. The junction had 3 bases not matched to a gene; V was cut back by 4 bases and J by 3 bases. Germline V gene sequence: CDR1 SNHLY, CDR2 FYNNEI.

The rearrangement joins TRBV5-1 to TRBJ1-1; D may be TRBD1 (5 bases). The CDR3 contains 13 residues. Germline V gene data show CDR1 as SGHRS and CDR2 as YFSETQ. V lost 2 bases to trimming and J lost 3 bases, with 8 bases between them. The CDR3 DNA reads as TGCGCCAGCAGCTTACTCAGGGACACTGAAGCTTTCTTT. Translated: CASSLLRDTEAFF.

The chain carries TRBV7-8 and TRBJ1-5, with a tentative D call TRBD1 (5 bases). The CDR3 consists of 15 residues. The V and J ends lost 1 base and 4 bases respectively, with 11 bases between them. Germline assignment: CDR1 SGHVS and CDR2 FQNEAQ. The CDR3 DNA reads TGTGCCAGCAGCTTAGATTTGGGGGGGAATCAGCCCCAGCATTTT. Its translation: CASSLDLGGNQPQHF.

The chain employs TRBV5-8 and TRBJ1-2; maybe TRBD1 (6 bases). Trimming stripped 6 bases from V and 2 bases from J, with 20 bases between. The CDR3 is 16 amino acids. Germline-derived CDR1 and CDR2 are SGHTS and YDEGEE. This chain's CDR3 is CASILLGGWLNYGYTF. The CDR3, as DNA: TGTGCCAGCATCCTTCTGGGGGGCTGGCTAAACTATGGCTACACCTTC.

The V gene is TRBV6-5, the J gene TRBJ1-2; TRBD1 agrees at 10 bases. The V segment lost 0 bases and the J segment 2 bases; nucleotides outside the gene matches: 3. CDR1 MNHEY and CDR2 SVGAGI come from the germline V gene. This CDR3 spans 16 amino acids. In DNA, the CDR3 is TGTGCCAGCAGTTACTCAGGGGGACAGGGGAACTATGGCTACACCTTC. Translated, it gives CASSYSGGQGNYGYTF.

The chain couples TRBV19 to TRBJ1-2; tentative D call: TRBD1 (5 bases). The CDR3 is 13 residues long. V lost 3 bases to trimming and J lost 2 bases, with 7 bases between them. The germline CDR1 and CDR2 sequences are LNHDA and SQIVND (reference sequence). The CDR3 region is CASSMRQNYGYTF. The CDR3, as DNA: TGTGCCAGTAGTATGAGACAGAACTATGGCTACACCTTC.

In its sample, this clone was seen a few times. The rearrangement links TRBV4-1 to TRBJ2-2; D may correspond to TRBD1 or TRBD2 (5 bases each). CDR3 length equals 16 residues. Germline CDR1 and CDR2: MGHRA and YSYEKL. Between the trimmed V and J ends, which lost 2 bases and 2 bases, there was a span of 12 bases. CDR3 sequence reads: CASSQLGRDNTGELFF. The CDR3, as DNA: TGCGCCAGCAGCCAACTAGGACGGGACAACACCGGGGAGCTGTTTTTT.

The V call is TRBV2, the J call TRBJ2-1; 8 bases agree with TRBD1. Germline V lookup: CDR1 SNHLY, CDR2 FYNNEI. This CDR3 contains 13 residues. The J segment lost 6 bases and the V segment lost 5 bases, leaving 3 bases of the junction unmatched. CDR3 coding DNA: TGTGCCAGCAGTCGGACAGGGTTCAATGAGCAGTTCTTC. Its translation is CASSRTGFNEQFF.

The gene calls are TRBV2 and TRBJ2-5, with 9 bases lining up with TRBD2. Germline CDR1 reads SNHLY; CDR2 reads FYNNEI. This CDR3 contains 14 residues. The trim removed 2 bases at V and 5 bases at J, leaving 3 bases unmatched. CDR3 sequence (DNA): TGTGCCAGCAGTGAAATAGCGGGAGCTGAGACCCAGTACTTC. Translated: CASSEIAGAETQYF. Filled out from reference TRBV2 and TRBJ2-5, the complete variable domain reads EPEVTQTPSHQVTQMGQEVILRCVPISNHLYFYWYRQILGQKVEFLVSFYNNEISEKSEIFDDQFSVERPDGSNFTLKIRSTKLEDSAMYFCASSEIAGAETQYFGPGTRLLVL.

The chain joins TRBV6-5 to TRBJ1-5, with 8 bases lining up with TRBD1. The ends lost 5 bases at V and 9 bases at J; junction bases unmatched: 9. Germline lookup yields CDR1 MNHEY and CDR2 SVGAGI. The CDR3 covers 14 residues. Here the CDR3 reads CASSGRQGRMPQHF. CDR3 coding DNA: TGTGCCAGCAGTGGACGACAGGGGCGAATGCCCCAGCATTTT.

This clone has just a few counts. The V gene is TRBV6-4, the J gene TRBJ2-7, with a tentative D call TRBD2 (5 bases). CDR3 size: 12 residues. The V and J ends lost 9 bases and 2 bases respectively, with 11 bases between them. The germline V gene encodes CDR1 MRHNA and CDR2 SNTAGT. CDR3 loop: CASRTDPYEQYV. The CDR3, as DNA: TGTGCCAGTCGGACTGACCCCTACGAGCAGTACGTC.

There are a few counts of this clone. The chain couples TRBV4-2 to TRBJ2-1; perhaps TRBD2 as D (6 bases). Per germline, CDR1 LGHNA and CDR2 YNFKEQ. V was shortened by 1 base and J by 3 bases, with 13 bases between the two germline ends. The CDR3 contains 16 residues. CDR3 in amino acids: CASSQGGIAVYNEQFF. The CDR3 region has the DNA TGTGCCAGCAGCCAAGGGGGGATAGCGGTCTACAATGAGCAGTTCTTC.

The rearrangement links TRBV15 to TRBJ1-1; no definite D call. The CDR3 has 14 amino acids. The V end lost 5 bases, the J end lost 1 base, and 11 bases lay between the germline ends. In germline, CDR1 is LNHNV, CDR2 YYDKDF (reference sequence). Written as DNA, the CDR3 is TGTGCCACCAGCCTTCGCACGGGGAACACTGAAGCTTTCTTT. Amino acid sequence: CATSLRTGNTEAFF.

CDR3 sequence reads: CASSLGRQVGQETQYF. The CDR3 nucleotides are TGTGCCAGCAGCTTAGGGAGACAGGTGGGCCAAGAGACCCAGTACTTC. This sequence joins TRBV7-6 and TRBJ2-5; the D gene is possibly TRBD1 (6 bases). The CDR3 is 16 residues long. From germline, CDR1 is SGHVS and CDR2 FNYEAQ. Trimming took off 1 base at V and 1 base at J, with 13 bases between the two ends.

The chain combines TRBV4-1 with TRBJ2-7, with 10 bases aligning to TRBD1. Losses at the gene ends were 4 bases for V and 2 bases for J; bases not matched to a gene: 8. CDR1 and CDR2 (germline): MGHRA, YSYEKL. CDR3 length equals 16 residues. This CDR3 is CASSRTRQGAAYEQYF. The CDR3 DNA is TGCGCCAGCAGCCGAACACGACAGGGGGCGGCCTACGAGCAGTACTTC.

The chain combines TRBV27 with TRBJ1-6, with D possibly TRBD1 on 5 matching bases. V lost 3 bases to trimming and J lost 7 bases, with 13 bases between them. Germline V lookup: CDR1 MNHEY, CDR2 SMNVEV (reference sequence). CDR3 length: 15 amino acids. DNA of the CDR3: TGTGCCAGCAGTTTTCGGGGGACTGAGAATTCACCCCTCCACTTT. This sequence encodes CASSFRGTENSPLHF.

This clone was picked up a small number of times. The chain uses TRBV7-9 and TRBJ2-1; 8 nucleotides agree with TRBD2. The CDR3 loop spans 16 amino acids. The germline CDR1 and CDR2 sequences are SEHNR and FQNEAQ (reference sequence). With V trimmed by 5 bases and J by 9 bases, 15 bases remained unmatched. The DNA of the CDR3 is TGTGCCAGCAGCCGCCCCATTAGCGGGGCCCCGGGTGAGCAGTTCTTC. Translation: CASSRPISGAPGEQFF.

This chain joins TRBV6-5 and TRBJ2-5; TRBD2 is a possible D gene (5 bases). The CDR3 length is 10 residues. Germline V lookup: CDR1 MNHEY, CDR2 SVGAGI. Trimming cost V 11 bases and J 5 bases, with 9 bases left between them. The CDR3 DNA reads as TGTGCCTCCGGGGTGGAGACCCAGTACTTC. Translated, it gives CASGVETQYF.

This clone has a handful of counts. The chain joins TRBV7-2 to TRBJ2-3; D ambiguous. The length of the CDR3 is 14 residues. The V and J ends lost 5 bases and 5 bases respectively, with 14 bases between them. Germline lookup yields CDR1 SGHTA and CDR2 FQGNSA. This chain's CDR3 is CASSPNPGGDTQYF. The DNA of the CDR3 is TGTGCCAGCAGCCCGAACCCGGGTGGAGATACGCAGTATTTT.

The rearrangement links TRBV6-5 to TRBJ2-3; D uncertain. Germline assignment: CDR1 MNHEY and CDR2 SVGAGI. CDR3 size: 13 residues. Trimming shortened V by 6 bases and J by 0 bases, and 7 bases separated the two germline ends. The chain's CDR3 is CASRMTSTDTQYF. The CDR3 DNA reads as TGTGCCAGCAGAATGACAAGCACAGATACGCAGTATTTT.

This clone was seen a handful of times. The chain carries TRBV21-1 and TRBJ2-7; the D segment call TRBD2 is taken from the table without a DNA check. TRBV21-1 is a listed pseudogene. There are 17 residues in the CDR3. As DNA, the CDR3 is TGTGCCAGCAGCAACCCCCTCGGGGGAGGAGACTCCTACGAGCAGTACTTC. Its translation: CASSNPLGGGDSYEQYF.

The chain employs TRBV4-3 and TRBJ2-1, with TRBD2 as a possible D gene (6 bases). The ends were cut back, 4 bases at V and 4 bases at J, with 23 bases in the middle. This CDR3 comprises 18 residues. Germline lookup yields CDR1 LGHNA and CDR2 YSLEER. The CDR3 nucleotides read TGCGCCAGCAGCCGCGGACCCCTCCTTCGGGGGAATTACAATGAGCAGTTCTTC. This translates into CASSRGPLLRGNYNEQFF.

V usage is TRBV4-3 and J usage is TRBJ2-2; 7 bases line up with TRBD2. Germline V gene lookup returns CDR1 LGHNA and CDR2 YSLEER. V dropped 0 bases and J dropped 5; count of bases not matched to a gene: 6. The CDR3 consists of 16 residues. CDR3 bases: TGCGCCAGCAGCCAAGAAACGGGAGGAGGGACCGGGGAGCTGTTTTTT. It is translated as CASSQETGGGTGELFF.